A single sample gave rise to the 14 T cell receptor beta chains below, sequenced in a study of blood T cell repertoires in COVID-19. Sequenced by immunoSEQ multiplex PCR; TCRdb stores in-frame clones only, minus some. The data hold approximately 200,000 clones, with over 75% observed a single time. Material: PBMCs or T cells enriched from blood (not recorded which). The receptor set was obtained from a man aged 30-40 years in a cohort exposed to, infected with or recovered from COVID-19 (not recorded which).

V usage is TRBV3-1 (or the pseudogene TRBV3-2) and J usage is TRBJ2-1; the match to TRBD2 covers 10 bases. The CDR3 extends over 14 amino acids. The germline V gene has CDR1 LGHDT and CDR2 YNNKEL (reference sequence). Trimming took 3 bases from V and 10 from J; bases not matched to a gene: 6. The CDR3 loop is CASSHWTSGQEQFF. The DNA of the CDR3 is TGTGCCAGCAGCCATTGGACTAGCGGTCAAGAGCAGTTCTTC.

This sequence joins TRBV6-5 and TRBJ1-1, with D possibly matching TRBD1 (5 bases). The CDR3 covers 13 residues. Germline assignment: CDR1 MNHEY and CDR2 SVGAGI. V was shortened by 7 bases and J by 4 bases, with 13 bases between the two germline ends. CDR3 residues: CASTNGGGTEAFF. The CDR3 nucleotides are TGTGCCAGCACCAACGGGGGTGGCACTGAAGCTTTCTTT.

CDR3 sequence (DNA): TGTGCCAGCAGCGTAGGGACAGGGGTTGAGCAGTACTTC. It is translated as CASSVGTGVEQYF. The chain joins TRBV9 to TRBJ2-7; TRBD1 matches at 9 bases. The J segment lost 7 bases and the V segment lost 0 bases, leaving 2 bases of the junction unmatched. The CDR3 totals 13 residues. The germline V gene encodes CDR1 SGDLS and CDR2 YYNGEE.

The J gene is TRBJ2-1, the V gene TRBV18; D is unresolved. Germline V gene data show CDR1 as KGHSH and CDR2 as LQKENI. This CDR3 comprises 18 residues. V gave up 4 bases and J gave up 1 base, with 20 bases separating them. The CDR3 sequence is CASSLIVVGPLSYNEQFF. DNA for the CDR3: TGTGCCAGCTCACTCATCGTCGTTGGGCCTCTTTCCTACAATGAGCAGTTCTTC.

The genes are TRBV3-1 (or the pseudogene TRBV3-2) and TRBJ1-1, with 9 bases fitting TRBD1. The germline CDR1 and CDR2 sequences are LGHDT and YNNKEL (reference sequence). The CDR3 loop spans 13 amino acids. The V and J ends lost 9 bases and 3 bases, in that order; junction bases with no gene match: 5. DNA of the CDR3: TGTGCCAGGGACAGGGGACGGGACACTGAAGCTTTCTTT. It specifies CARDRGRDTEAFF.

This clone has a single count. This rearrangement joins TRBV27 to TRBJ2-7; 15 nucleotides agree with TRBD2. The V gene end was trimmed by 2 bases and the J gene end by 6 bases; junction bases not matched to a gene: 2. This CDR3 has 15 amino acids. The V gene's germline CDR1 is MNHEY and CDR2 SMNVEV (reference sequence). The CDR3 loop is CASSLQGLAGGEQYF. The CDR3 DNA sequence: TGTGCCAGCAGTTTACAGGGACTAGCGGGAGGCGAGCAGTACTTC.

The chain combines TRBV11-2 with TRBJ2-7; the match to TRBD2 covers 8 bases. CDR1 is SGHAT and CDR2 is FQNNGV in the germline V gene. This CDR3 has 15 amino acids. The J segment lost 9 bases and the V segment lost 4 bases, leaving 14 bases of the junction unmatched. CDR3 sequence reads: CASSSRGAGVLVQYF. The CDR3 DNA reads TGTGCCAGCAGCTCACGGGGAGCGGGAGTTCTAGTGCAGTACTTC.

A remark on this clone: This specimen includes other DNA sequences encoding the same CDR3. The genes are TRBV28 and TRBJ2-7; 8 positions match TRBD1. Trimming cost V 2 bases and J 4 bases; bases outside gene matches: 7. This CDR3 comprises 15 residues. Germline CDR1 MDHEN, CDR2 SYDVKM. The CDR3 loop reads CASSLAAGGSYEQYF. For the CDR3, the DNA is TGTGCCAGCAGTTTAGCGGCAGGGGGCTCTTACGAGCAGTACTTC.

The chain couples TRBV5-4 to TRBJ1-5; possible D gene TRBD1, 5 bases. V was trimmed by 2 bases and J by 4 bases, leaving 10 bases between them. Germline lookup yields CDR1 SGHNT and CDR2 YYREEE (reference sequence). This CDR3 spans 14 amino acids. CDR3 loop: CASSFQGVNQPQHF. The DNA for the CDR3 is TGTGCCAGCAGCTTCCAAGGGGTTAATCAGCCCCAGCATTTT. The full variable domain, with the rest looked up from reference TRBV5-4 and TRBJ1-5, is ETGVTQSPTHLIKTRGQQVTLRCSSQSGHNTVSWYQQALGQGPQFIFQYYREEENGRGNFPPRFSGLQFPNYSSELNVNALELDDSALYLCASSFQGVNQPQHFGDGTRLSIL.

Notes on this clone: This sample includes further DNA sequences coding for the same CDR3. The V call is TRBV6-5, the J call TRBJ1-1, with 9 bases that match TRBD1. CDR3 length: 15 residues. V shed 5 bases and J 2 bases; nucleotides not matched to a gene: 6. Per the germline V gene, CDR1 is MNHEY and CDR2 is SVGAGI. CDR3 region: CASSPRDRANTEAFF. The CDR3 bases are TGTGCCAGCAGTCCCCGGGACAGGGCTAACACTGAAGCTTTCTTT.

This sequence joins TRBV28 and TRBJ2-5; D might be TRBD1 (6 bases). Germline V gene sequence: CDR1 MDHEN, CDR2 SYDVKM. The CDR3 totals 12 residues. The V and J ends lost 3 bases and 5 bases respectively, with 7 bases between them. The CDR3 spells CASSLRGETQYF. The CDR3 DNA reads TGTGCCAGCAGTTTGAGGGGGGAGACCCAGTACTTC. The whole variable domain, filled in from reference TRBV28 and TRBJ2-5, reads DVKVTQSSRYLVKRTGEKVFLECVQDMDHENMFWYRQDPGLGLRLIYFSYDVKMKEKGDIPEGYSVSREKKERFSLILESASTNQTSMYLCASSLRGETQYFGPGTRLLVL.

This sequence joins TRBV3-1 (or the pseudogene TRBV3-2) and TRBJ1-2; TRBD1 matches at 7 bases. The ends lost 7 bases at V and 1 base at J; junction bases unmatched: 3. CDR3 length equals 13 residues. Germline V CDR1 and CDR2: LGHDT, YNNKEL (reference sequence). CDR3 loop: CASTGQLNYGYTF. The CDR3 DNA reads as TGTGCCAGCACGGGACAGCTTAACTATGGCTACACCTTC.

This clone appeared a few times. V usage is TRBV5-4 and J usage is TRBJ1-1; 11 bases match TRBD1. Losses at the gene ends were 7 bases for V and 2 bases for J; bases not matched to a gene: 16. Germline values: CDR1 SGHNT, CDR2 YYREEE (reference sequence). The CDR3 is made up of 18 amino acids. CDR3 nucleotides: TGTGCCAGCGGGCAGGGACAGGGGGTTACGAGCTACAACACTGAAGCTTTCTTT. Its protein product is CASGQGQGVTSYNTEAFF.

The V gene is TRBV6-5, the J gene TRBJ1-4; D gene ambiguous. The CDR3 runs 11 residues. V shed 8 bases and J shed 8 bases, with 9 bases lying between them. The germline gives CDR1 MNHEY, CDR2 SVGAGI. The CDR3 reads CASALEEKLFF. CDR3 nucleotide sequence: TGTGCCAGCGCGCTGGAGGAAAAACTGTTTTTT.